This entry lists 8 T cell receptor beta chains sequenced from one sample in a study of blood T cell repertoires in COVID-19. TCRdb's table, derived via immunoSEQ multiplex PCR, lists solely in-frame clones and lacks some. The repertoire holds around 320,000 clones, with around 90% as singletons. The sample was PBMCs or T cells enriched from blood (not recorded which). The origin of the receptors is a woman under 30 with acute COVID-19.

The chain combines TRBV28 with TRBJ1-1, with D maybe TRBD1 (6 bases). The CDR3 runs to 12 residues. The V end lost 5 bases, the J end lost 8 bases, and 12 bases lay between the germline ends. Germline loops: CDR1 MDHEN, CDR2 SYDVKM. The CDR3 reads CASSRIRGEAFF. The CDR3 DNA follows: TGTGCCAGCAGTCGAATTAGGGGGGAAGCTTTCTTT.

This chain uses TRBV19 with TRBJ1-1; weak D call: TRBD1 (5 bases). Trimming shortened V by 1 base and J by 0 bases, and 15 bases separated the two germline ends. The germline gives CDR1 LNHDA, CDR2 SQIVND (reference sequence). CDR3 size: 17 residues. Written as DNA, the CDR3 is TGTGCCAGTAGTATAGGATGGGAGGCAGGGATGAACACTGAAGCTTTCTTT. As protein: CASSIGWEAGMNTEAFF.

The chain couples TRBV2 to TRBJ1-1; weak D call: TRBD1 (5 bases). This CDR3 is 17 amino acids long. Germline assignment: CDR1 SNHLY and CDR2 FYNNEI. Trimming pared 3 bases from V and 1 base from J, leaving 18 bases between. CDR3 loop: CASSEFRFGHGNTEAFF. CDR3 nucleotide sequence: TGTGCCAGCAGTGAGTTTCGTTTTGGACACGGGAACACTGAAGCTTTCTTT.

This clone was detected only once. The rearrangement links TRBV19 to TRBJ1-6; no firm D call. Between the trimmed V and J ends, which lost 3 bases and 5 bases, there was a span of 8 bases. This CDR3 has 14 amino acids. Germline CDR1 LNHDA, CDR2 SQIVND (reference sequence). CDR3 amino acids: CASSIAGDNSPLHF. The CDR3 DNA follows: TGTGCCAGTAGTATTGCCGGGGATAATTCACCCCTCCACTTT.

The genes are TRBV7-6 and TRBJ1-1; D remains unclear. The CDR3 spans 15 residues. The germline V gene has CDR1 SGHVS and CDR2 FNYEAQ. V was trimmed by 1 base and J by 5 bases, leaving 14 bases between them. This CDR3 is CASSLVEGRGTEAFF. CDR3 DNA sequence: TGTGCCAGCAGCTTAGTCGAGGGAAGAGGGACTGAAGCTTTCTTT.

The V and J genes are TRBV7-3 and TRBJ2-7; no definite D call. The CDR3 length is 13 residues. Trimming took 1 base from V and 4 from J, leaving 8 bases between them. The germline CDR1 and CDR2 sequences are SGHTA and FQGTGA. The DNA for the CDR3 is TGTGCCAGCAGCTTAAGCCCCGAGTACGAGCAGTACTTC. It encodes CASSLSPEYEQYF.

The chain combines TRBV28 with TRBJ2-7; D perhaps matches TRBD1 (6 bases). The length of the CDR3 is 16 residues. CDR1 and CDR2 (germline): MDHEN, SYDVKM. The V end lost 5 bases, the J end lost 6 bases, and 23 bases lay between the germline ends. The CDR3, as DNA: TGTGCCAGCAGTCCCGCGGAAGGGGGTAACTATGGCGAGCAGTACTTC. Its translation is CASSPAEGGNYGEQYF.

The chain is built from TRBV13 and TRBJ1-2; 12 bases match TRBD1. The length of the CDR3 is 15 residues. CDR1 and CDR2 from the germline V gene are PRHDT and FYEKMQ (reference sequence). The trim removed 7 bases at V and 8 bases at J, leaving 11 bases unmatched. Written as DNA, the CDR3 is TGTGCCAGCAAGAAACGGGACAGGGGGCGTTGGGGCTACACCTTC. Its protein product is CASKKRDRGRWGYTF.